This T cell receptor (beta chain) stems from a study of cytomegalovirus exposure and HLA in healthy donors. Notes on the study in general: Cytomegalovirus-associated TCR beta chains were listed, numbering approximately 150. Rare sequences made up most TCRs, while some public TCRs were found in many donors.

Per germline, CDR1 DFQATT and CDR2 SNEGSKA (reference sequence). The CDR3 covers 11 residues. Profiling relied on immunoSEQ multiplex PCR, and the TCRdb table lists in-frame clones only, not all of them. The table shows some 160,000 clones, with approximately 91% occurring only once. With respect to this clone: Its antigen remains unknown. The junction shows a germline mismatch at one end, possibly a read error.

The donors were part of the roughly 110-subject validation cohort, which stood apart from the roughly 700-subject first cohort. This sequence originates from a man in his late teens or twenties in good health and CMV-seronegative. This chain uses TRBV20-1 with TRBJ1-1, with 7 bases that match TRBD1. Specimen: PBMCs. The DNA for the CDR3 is TGCAGTGCTAGGGCTGAGGGGGCGTCAGTCTTT. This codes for CSARAEGASVF.